A selection of T cell receptor beta chains follows, all from one sample in a study of cytomegalovirus exposure and HLA in healthy donors. Generated by immunoSEQ multiplex PCR, the TCRdb table keeps only in-frame clones and is missing some. The data show 150,000 to 200,000 clones, approximately 71% seen once. Sequenced input: PBMCs. These receptors were taken from a young man in good health and CMV-seropositive. CDR3s include the opening cysteine and the closing phenylalanine or tryptophan. The order of the fields is V gene, J gene, clone size, D gene, CDR3 DNA, CDR3 protein. The D gene is left open where the match is weak. Clone size is shown for a subset of rows, as once, few, many or a class of expanded clone.

v_gene: TRBV2; j_gene: TRBJ2-7; abundance: NA; d_gene: TRBD2; CDR3nt: TGTGCCAGCCAGACTCGGCTAGCGGGCTCCTACGAGCAGTACTTC; CDR3aa: CASQTRLAGSYEQYF
v_gene: TRBV28; j_gene: TRBJ1-1; abundance: once; d_gene: NA; CDR3nt: TGTGCCAGCAGGGCGGTGGCGGCCCATACTGAAGCTTTCTTT; CDR3aa: CASRAVAAHTEAFF
v_gene: TRBV4-1; j_gene: TRBJ2-7; abundance: NA; d_gene: NA; CDR3nt: TGCGCCAGCAGCCAAGATCGGCGAGGAGTGAACGAGCAGTACTTC; CDR3aa: CASSQDRRGVNEQYF
v_gene: TRBV5-3; j_gene: TRBJ1-5; abundance: NA; d_gene: NA; CDR3nt: TGTGCCACCGCCCCGCGTCAGCCCCAGCATTTT; CDR3aa: CATAPRQPQHF
v_gene: TRBV18; j_gene: TRBJ2-7; abundance: few; d_gene: TRBD1; CDR3nt: TGTGCCAGCTCAAGACAGGGGGGGTCCTACGAGCAGTACTTC; CDR3aa: CASSRQGGSYEQYF
v_gene: TRBV19; j_gene: TRBJ2-2; abundance: once; d_gene: TRBD2; CDR3nt: TGTGCCAGTGGGACTAGCGGGATATTTTCCGGGGAGCTGTTTTTT; CDR3aa: CASGTSGIFSGELFF
v_gene: TRBV18; j_gene: TRBJ2-1; abundance: NA; d_gene: NA; CDR3nt: TGTGCCAGCTCACCACCCACAAACTACAATGAGCAGTTCTTC; CDR3aa: CASSPPTNYNEQFF
v_gene: TRBV14; j_gene: TRBJ1-1; abundance: NA; d_gene: NA; CDR3nt: TGTGCCAGCAGCCCCCAAGGGGCGAACACTGAAGCTTTCTTT; CDR3aa: CASSPQGANTEAFF
v_gene: TRBV30; j_gene: TRBJ2-2; abundance: NA; d_gene: TRBD2; CDR3nt: TGTGCCTGGGCCTTGACTAGCGGGATAACCTTCACCGGGGAGCTGTTTTTT; CDR3aa: CAWALTSGITFTGELFF
v_gene: TRBV18; j_gene: TRBJ2-2; abundance: NA; d_gene: NA; CDR3nt: TGTGCCAGCTCCCGTAGGATGGGCAATAGGAACACCGGGGAGCTGTTTTTT; CDR3aa: CASSRRMGNRNTGELFF
v_gene: TRBV18; j_gene: TRBJ2-7; abundance: NA; d_gene: NA; CDR3nt: TGTGCCAGCTCACCGGCGGGGGCCCACGAGCAGTACTTC; CDR3aa: CASSPAGAHEQYF
v_gene: TRBV29-1; j_gene: TRBJ2-1; abundance: few; d_gene: NA; CDR3nt: TGCAGCGTGGAGGGAGGGGTCTCAGGGGCCCTAAGCAATGAGCAGTTCTTC; CDR3aa: CSVEGGVSGALSNEQFF
v_gene: TRBV6-5; j_gene: TRBJ2-5; abundance: NA; d_gene: TRBD1; CDR3nt: TGTGCCAGCAGACACAGGGGTTTGTTTATAGAGACCCAGTACTTC; CDR3aa: CASRHRGLFIETQYF
v_gene: TRBV28; j_gene: TRBJ2-4; abundance: NA; d_gene: TRBD1; CDR3nt: TGTGCCAGCAGTGGAGTGACCGGGACAGGGATGATCGACATTCAGTACTTC; CDR3aa: CASSGVTGTGMIDIQYF
v_gene: TRBV7-9; j_gene: TRBJ2-3; abundance: NA; d_gene: TRBD2; CDR3nt: TGTTCCAGCAGCTTAAAAGGCGGGAGGTACACAGATACGCAGTATTTT; CDR3aa: CSSSLKGGRYTDTQYF
v_gene: TRBV5-1; j_gene: TRBJ2-1; abundance: NA; d_gene: TRBD2; CDR3nt: TGCGCCAGCAGCGTCGGAACTCGACTAGCGCGCGGAAATGAGCAGTTCTTC; CDR3aa: CASSVGTRLARGNEQFF
v_gene: TRBV5-4; j_gene: TRBJ2-5; abundance: NA; d_gene: NA; CDR3nt: TGTGCCAGCAGCTCCACAGGGGCCGGGGGCGAGACCCAGTACTTC; CDR3aa: CASSSTGAGGETQYF
v_gene: TRBV5-6; j_gene: TRBJ2-1; abundance: NA; d_gene: TRBD2; CDR3nt: TGTGCCAGCAGCTTGGCTCTAGCGGGAGACGAGCAGTTCTTC; CDR3aa: CASSLALAGDEQFF
v_gene: TRBV29-1; j_gene: TRBJ2-7; abundance: NA; d_gene: TRBD1; CDR3nt: TGCAGCGTTGAAGATCACCTTACCGCAACCAGGGGGGAGCAGTACTTC; CDR3aa: CSVEDHLTATRGEQYF
v_gene: TRBV28; j_gene: TRBJ1-6; abundance: NA; d_gene: NA; CDR3nt: TGTGCCAGCAGGGGGGGTTCACCCCTCCACTTT; CDR3aa: CASRGGSPLHF
v_gene: TRBV9; j_gene: TRBJ1-4; abundance: few; d_gene: NA; CDR3nt: TGTGCCAGTGGGGGGGCAGCTAATGAAAAACTGTTTTTT; CDR3aa: CASGGAANEKLFF
v_gene: TRBV28; j_gene: TRBJ2-7; abundance: NA; d_gene: TRBD1; CDR3nt: TGTGCCAGCAGCCCCCTCCGGGACAGTGACTACGAGCAGTACTTC; CDR3aa: CASSPLRDSDYEQYF
v_gene: TRBV30; j_gene: TRBJ2-7; abundance: NA; d_gene: TRBD2; CDR3nt: TGTGCCTGGAGTTTGCCGAGGCGGGAGACTTGGGAGCAGTACTTC; CDR3aa: CAWSLPRRETWEQYF
v_gene: TRBV9; j_gene: TRBJ2-5; abundance: NA; d_gene: TRBD2; CDR3nt: TGTGCCAGCAGCCAGAGGACTAGCGGACAAGAGACCCAGTACTTC; CDR3aa: CASSQRTSGQETQYF
v_gene: TRBV7-8; j_gene: TRBJ1-5; abundance: NA; d_gene: NA; CDR3nt: TGTGCCAGCAGCTCCCAGGGGATTCAGCCCCAGCATTTT; CDR3aa: CASSSQGIQPQHF
v_gene: TRBV28; j_gene: TRBJ2-6; abundance: NA; d_gene: NA; CDR3nt: TGTGCCAGCAGTTTACACAGCTCTGGGGCCAACGTCCTGACTTTC; CDR3aa: CASSLHSSGANVLTF
v_gene: TRBV2; j_gene: TRBJ2-5; abundance: once; d_gene: TRBD2; CDR3nt: TGTGCCAGCAGTGACCCAGCGGGAGGGCTGAGGGAGACCCAGTACTTC; CDR3aa: CASSDPAGGLRETQYF
v_gene: TRBV7-9; j_gene: TRBJ2-3; abundance: NA; d_gene: TRBD2; CDR3nt: TGTGCCAGCAGCCAGGGACTAGCGGGCCTCGGCACAGATACGCAGTATTTT; CDR3aa: CASSQGLAGLGTDTQYF
v_gene: TRBV7-2; j_gene: TRBJ2-5; abundance: NA; d_gene: TRBD2; CDR3nt: TGTGCCAGCAGCTTAAAACTAGCGGGGGGTTTGGCCCAGTACTTC; CDR3aa: CASSLKLAGGLAQYF
v_gene: TRBV10-3; j_gene: TRBJ2-7; abundance: NA; d_gene: TRBD2; CDR3nt: TGTGCCATCAGTGGGGCGGGAGTACCCGAGCAGTACTTC; CDR3aa: CAISGAGVPEQYF
v_gene: TRBV15; j_gene: TRBJ2-7; abundance: NA; d_gene: NA; CDR3nt: TGTGCCACCAGTCCCCTGGGGGGCTACGAGCAGTACTTC; CDR3aa: CATSPLGGYEQYF
v_gene: TRBV5-1; j_gene: TRBJ2-1; abundance: NA; d_gene: NA; CDR3nt: TGCGCCAGCAGCCCGGTCCCGGGACTCGGTGGGGAGCAGTTCTTC; CDR3aa: CASSPVPGLGGEQFF
v_gene: TRBV28; j_gene: TRBJ2-7; abundance: NA; d_gene: NA; CDR3nt: TGTGCCAGCAGTGCGTACGAGCAGTACTTC; CDR3aa: CASSAYEQYF
v_gene: TRBV2; j_gene: TRBJ2-1; abundance: NA; d_gene: NA; CDR3nt: TGTGCCAGCAGACATAATGACAATGAGCAGTTCTTC; CDR3aa: CASRHNDNEQFF
v_gene: TRBV29-1; j_gene: TRBJ2-2; abundance: NA; d_gene: TRBD1; CDR3nt: TGCAGCGTTGAGTCAAGGGGGCCTAACACCGGGGAGCTGTTTTTT; CDR3aa: CSVESRGPNTGELFF
v_gene: TRBV6-1; j_gene: TRBJ2-7; abundance: NA; d_gene: TRBD2; CDR3nt: TGTGCCAGCAGGGTACTAGCGGGTTCCTCCTACGAGCAGTACTTC; CDR3aa: CASRVLAGSSYEQYF
v_gene: TRBV28; j_gene: TRBJ2-1; abundance: few; d_gene: TRBD2; CDR3nt: TGTGCCAGCAAGGGGACTAGCGGACGCAATGAGCAGTTCTTC; CDR3aa: CASKGTSGRNEQFF
v_gene: TRBV10-1; j_gene: TRBJ2-7; abundance: NA; d_gene: TRBD2; CDR3nt: TGCGCCAGCAGTGAGTCGAGGGTGGGAGGGCGACAGAGATTC; CDR3aa: CASSESRVGGRQRF
v_gene: TRBV29-1; j_gene: TRBJ2-7; abundance: NA; d_gene: TRBD2; CDR3nt: TGCAGCGTTGAAACTAGCGGGATCCACGAGCAGTACTTC; CDR3aa: CSVETSGIHEQYF
v_gene: TRBV29-1; j_gene: TRBJ2-1; abundance: NA; d_gene: TRBD2; CDR3nt: TGCAGCGTTGAGTCCTTTTCGGTACTAGCGGATTACAATGAGCAGTTCTTC; CDR3aa: CSVESFSVLADYNEQFF
v_gene: TRBV19; j_gene: TRBJ1-1; abundance: NA; d_gene: NA; CDR3nt: TGTGCCAGTAGTAAGAGGGCGGGCATCAATAGCTATCCTTTCTTT; CDR3aa: CASSKRAGINSYPFF
v_gene: TRBV11-3; j_gene: TRBJ1-2; abundance: NA; d_gene: NA; CDR3nt: TGTGCCAGCAGCTTAGATAGGGTGGGGGGTGCCTGGGGCTACACCTTC; CDR3aa: CASSLDRVGGAWGYTF
v_gene: TRBV7-2; j_gene: TRBJ2-7; abundance: NA; d_gene: NA; CDR3nt: TGTGCCAGCAGCTTAGCCCCTGCTACCTACGAGCAGTACTTC; CDR3aa: CASSLAPATYEQYF
v_gene: TRBV6-1; j_gene: TRBJ1-1; abundance: few; d_gene: NA; CDR3nt: TGTGCCAGCAGTGAACATTACTTAAACGCTGAAGCTTTCTTT; CDR3aa: CASSEHYLNAEAFF
v_gene: TRBV11-3; j_gene: TRBJ2-1; abundance: NA; d_gene: TRBD2; CDR3nt: TGTGCCAGCAGCCCCCCGGGAGGGGTTGAGCAGTTCTTC; CDR3aa: CASSPPGGVEQFF
v_gene: TRBV11-2; j_gene: TRBJ2-6; abundance: NA; d_gene: TRBD1; CDR3nt: TGTGCCAGCAGCACGACAGGGGCCTCAACCTCTGGGGCCAACGTCCTGACTTTC; CDR3aa: CASSTTGASTSGANVLTF
v_gene: TRBV2; j_gene: TRBJ1-2; abundance: NA; d_gene: NA; CDR3nt: TGTGCCAGCACCCGGGTCATCTATGGCTACACCTTC; CDR3aa: CASTRVIYGYTF
v_gene: TRBV5-6; j_gene: TRBJ2-1; abundance: NA; d_gene: NA; CDR3nt: TGTGCCAGCAGGATGCCTGACCGGGGTGAGCAGTTCTTC; CDR3aa: CASRMPDRGEQFF
v_gene: TRBV2; j_gene: TRBJ2-2; abundance: NA; d_gene: NA; CDR3nt: TGTGCCAGCAGGACAGAGAACACCGGGGAGCTGTTTTTT; CDR3aa: CASRTENTGELFF
v_gene: TRBV18; j_gene: TRBJ2-4; abundance: NA; d_gene: NA; CDR3nt: TGTGCCAGCTCACAGGAGATAGCCAAAAACATTCAGTACTTC; CDR3aa: CASSQEIAKNIQYF
v_gene: TRBV5-1; j_gene: TRBJ2-1; abundance: NA; d_gene: NA; CDR3nt: TGCGCCAGCAGCGCGGCGGCGGGTCCGGGATACAATGAGCAGTTCTTC; CDR3aa: CASSAAAGPGYNEQFF
v_gene: TRBV18; j_gene: TRBJ2-7; abundance: NA; d_gene: TRBD1; CDR3nt: TGTGCCAGCTCACCAGAGGACAGGGTTTATTTCGAGCAGTACTTC; CDR3aa: CASSPEDRVYFEQYF
v_gene: TRBV6-4; j_gene: TRBJ2-3; abundance: NA; d_gene: TRBD2; CDR3nt: TGTGCCAGCAGTGACCCAGCGGGAGGGTCAGATACGCAGTATTTT; CDR3aa: CASSDPAGGSDTQYF